Listed here is a single T cell receptor (beta chain). Its antigen specificity is not known. Base quality data are lacking; no much larger clone is found one base away. The data derive from a study of blood T cell repertoires in COVID-19 (dated by TCRdb to the early 2020s). For the wider study: Samples from collaborators originated in the United States, Italy and Spain and spanned both the acute and convalescent phases of COVID-19. The material from the prospective study consisted of cDNA or gDNA derived from T cells, B-cell-depleted T cells, or PBMCs. Deeply sampled blood TCRbeta repertoires from subjects exposed to, actively infected with, or recovered from COVID-19 were included in the dataset. The repertoires were made available in a free public database intended to serve as a resource for research on the immune response to SARS-CoV-2. Samples were obtained from the ongoing ImmuneRACE study (first 160 participants) and from about 1,300 subjects provided by 6 global collaborators. Nearly every sample came with metadata listing a de-identified subject ID, COVID-19 status, age in years and sex. HLA class I and class II types, where available, came from metadata supplied by the sample provider rather than from assay-based typing.

In the prospective study, participants were roughly 18 to 100 years old, resided in 24 geographic areas of the United States, and were enrolled through a virtual design. In the prospective study, cohorts were assigned on the basis of participant-reported clinical history obtained from a screening survey and a study questionnaire. Mobile phlebotomists in the prospective study collected whole blood, serum and a nasopharyngeal or oropharyngeal swab from every participant. Additional blood draws and questionnaires over a roughly two-month period could optionally be provided by prospective study participants. Before DNA extraction, prospective study blood samples were shipped either frozen or at room temperature. Overall study outcomes, separate from this receptor: How much clinical and demographic metadata was included differed by source and by participant, and the metadata was provided uncurated.

TCRbeta CDR3 regions were amplified from genomic DNA using the immunoSEQ Assay, a bias-controlled multiplex PCR. On the authors' methods: Nucleated cell counts per sample were estimated from amplification of reference gene primers within the assay. To quantify the absolute abundance of each unique TCRbeta CDR3 rearrangement, sequence reads were collapsed and filtered. Productive Simpson clonality was computed per sample as the square root of Simpson's diversity index over productive rearrangements. Not all clones reach the TCRdb copy of this immuneACCESS table, which keeps in-frame sequences only. Checked studies attribute under half of the gap to unresolved V genes and leave the rest unexplained. V, J and clone size are those of that table, while D and trimming were read from the DNA. For this sample there are 250,000 to 350,000 clones; 90% appear just once. The ten largest clones represent approximately 4% of the sample.

The sequenced sample was PBMCs or T cells enriched from blood (not recorded which). The clonotype comes from a woman aged 18-29 years with acute COVID-19.

In nucleotides, the sequence is TGTGCCAGCAGCTTGGTACAGGGCCGAGCTTTCTTT. Translated, this gives CASSLVQGRAFF. The rearranged chain carries TRBV11-2 and TRBJ1-1; TRBD1 is a possible D gene, resting on 6 matching bases. V is cut by 3 bases and J by 10 bases, and the space between the germline ends is 12 bases. From cysteine to phenylalanine, the CDR3 is 12 amino acids long. The DNA shown is the 36-base CDR3, in frame from base 1. CDR1 is given as SGHAT and CDR2 as FQNNGV, both from the germline V gene.